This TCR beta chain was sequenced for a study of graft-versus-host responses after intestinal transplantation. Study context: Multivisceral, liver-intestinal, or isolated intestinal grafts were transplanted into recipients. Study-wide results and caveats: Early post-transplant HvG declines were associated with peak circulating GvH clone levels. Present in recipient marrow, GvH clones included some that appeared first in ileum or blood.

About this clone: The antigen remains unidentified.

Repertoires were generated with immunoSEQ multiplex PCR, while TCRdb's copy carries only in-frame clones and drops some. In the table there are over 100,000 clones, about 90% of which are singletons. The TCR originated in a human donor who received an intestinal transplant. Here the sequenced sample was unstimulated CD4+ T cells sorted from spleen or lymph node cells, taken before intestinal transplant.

For the CDR3, the DNA is TGTGCCAGCACCTCACGCGGCCACCAAGGTCAGCCCCAGCATTTT. It translates to CASTSRGHQGQPQHF. V usage is TRBV6-8 and J usage is TRBJ1-5; D remains unclear. V was shortened by 7 bases and J by 6 bases, with 19 bases between the two germline ends. The germline CDR1 and CDR2 sequences are MNHGY and SAAAGT. This CDR3 is built from 15 residues.